These T cell receptor beta chains were read from a single sample in a study of response to subunit inactivated influenza vaccine. TCRdb ran MiXCR on the RT-PCR reads and lists one entry per CDR3 protein. The sample gives around 320,000 distinct CDR3 sequences, approximately 20% of which show up once; 10% is in the top ten. The sequencing used PBMCs from blood, collected less than 22 months after vaccination. The receptor set was obtained from a man aged 50 to 69 who received an inactivated influenza vaccine. Both conserved end residues are part of each CDR3. D genes are given only for firm matches. Expanded clones are given a class, and other clones once, few, many or no size at all.

d_call j_call clone_size v_call cdr3_aa cdr3_nt
. TRBJ2-2 few TRBV24-1 CATGWGTENTGELFF TGTGCCACCGGATGGGGGACCGAGAACACCGGGGAGCTGTTTTTT
. TRBJ2-5 few TRBV19 CASLDRTSGTQYF TGTGCCAGCCTCGACAGAACGTCGGGGACCCAGTACTTC
. TRBJ2-5 . TRBV10-3 CAISAGPPGTQYF TGTGCCATCAGTGCGGGGCCTCCGGGGACCCAGTACTTC
. TRBJ1-5 . TRBV5-1 CASRGDNNQPQHF TGCGCCAGCCGAGGGGACAACAATCAGCCCCAGCATTTT
. TRBJ1-2 . TRBV5-1 CASSLSGDIHGYTF TGCGCCAGCAGCCTCAGCGGGGACATCCATGGCTACACCTTC
TRBD1 TRBJ1-5 . TRBV2 CASTDRGISNQPQHF TGTGCCAGCACTGACAGGGGAATAAGCAATCAGCCCCAGCATTTT
TRBD2 TRBJ2-3 many TRBV6-1 CASRKERGRDTQYF TGTGCCAGCAGAAAGGAGCGGGGTAGGGATACGCAGTATTTT
TRBD2 TRBJ2-5 few TRBV28 CASSPGLVVGETQYF TGTGCCAGCAGCCCGGGACTAGTCGTCGGAGAGACCCAGTACTTC
TRBD1 TRBJ1-4 few TRBV4-3 CASSQDRGTVNEKLFF TGCGCCAGCAGCCAAGATCGGGGGACAGTTAATGAAAAACTGTTTTTT
TRBD1 TRBJ2-5 . TRBV7-9 CASSPPGQGAETQYF TGTGCCAGCAGCCCCCCAGGACAGGGCGCGGAGACCCAGTACTTC
. TRBJ1-4 . TRBV4-2 CASSQDPATNEKLFF TGTGCCAGCAGCCAGGACCCGGCAACTAATGAAAAACTGTTTTTT
TRBD1 TRBJ2-1 few TRBV5-4 CASSPGTGWANEQFF TGTGCCAGCAGCCCCGGGACAGGGTGGGCTAATGAGCAGTTCTTC
. TRBJ1-6 . TRBV20-1 CSAREGYNSPLHF TGCAGTGCTAGAGAGGGGTATAATTCACCCCTCCACTTT
. TRBJ2-7 . TRBV11-1 CASSLAGKAYEQYF TGTGCCAGCAGCTTAGCGGGAAAAGCCTACGAGCAGTACTTC
. TRBJ2-1 . TRBV7-9 CATSSGNSYNEQFF TGTGCCACCAGCTCCGGGAACTCCTACAATGAGCAGTTCTTC
TRBD2 TRBJ2-7 . TRBV7-8 CASSLVGQLVGGRSYEQYF TGTGCCAGCAGCTTAGTAGGCCAATTGGTTGGCGGGAGGTCCTACGAGCAGTACTTC
. TRBJ2-1 many TRBV6-5 CASSLRSGPYNEQFF TGTGCCAGCAGTTTACGGTCAGGGCCCTACAATGAGCAGTTCTTC
. TRBJ1-2 few TRBV12-3/TRBV12-4 CASSLGPSYGYTF TGTGCCAGCAGTTTAGGTCCGAGCTATGGCTACACCTTC
. TRBJ2-7 . TRBV29-1 CSVGKNTGAYEQYF TGCAGCGTTGGAAAGAACACAGGAGCATACGAGCAGTACTTC
. TRBJ1-4 . TRBV7-6 CASSQDWDPATNEKLFF TGTGCCAGCAGCCAAGATTGGGACCCTGCAACTAATGAAAAACTGTTTTTT
. TRBJ2-3 many TRBV20-1 CSVEVAATDTQYF TGCAGTGTGGAGGTAGCGGCGACAGATACGCAGTATTTT
. TRBJ2-1 . TRBV7-8 CASSRQGAANEQFF TGTGCCAGCAGCCGTCAAGGGGCCGCCAATGAGCAGTTCTTC
TRBD1 TRBJ2-4 few TRBV7-9 CASSRGQASSGKNIQYF TGTGCCAGCAGCCGAGGACAGGCAAGCTCGGGCAAAAACATTCAGTACTTC
TRBD2 TRBJ2-1 few TRBV5-1 CASSLRPSGDNEQFF TGCGCCAGCAGCTTGAGGCCTAGCGGGGACAATGAGCAGTTCTTC
. TRBJ2-7 . TRBV29-1 CSVEMKGAGTYEQYF TGCAGCGTTGAAATGAAGGGGGCGGGAACCTACGAGCAGTACTTC
TRBD1 TRBJ2-5 few TRBV6-1 CASRRTGGLETQYF TGTGCCAGCAGGAGGACAGGGGGGTTGGAGACCCAGTACTTC
. TRBJ2-3 . TRBV21-1 CASSKLGTTTDTQYF TGTGCCAGCAGCAAACTAGGGACTACCACAGATACGCAGTATTTT
. TRBJ1-6 . TRBV7-9 CASSFNNSPLHF TGTGCCAGCAGCTTCAATAATTCACCCCTCCACTTT
. TRBJ1-4 . TRBV2 CASRRYEEKLFF TGTGCCAGCAGGCGGTACGAAGAAAAACTGTTTTTT
TRBD2 TRBJ2-1 few TRBV10-3 CAISLGGGAVGNEQFF TGTGCCATCAGTCTGGGCGGGGGGGCCGTTGGCAATGAGCAGTTCTTC
TRBD1 TRBJ2-7 . TRBV7-2 CASSLGPGTGSLQYF TGTGCCAGCAGCTTAGGTCCTGGGACAGGCTCGCTACAGTACTTC
. TRBJ2-1 . TRBV29-1 CSVEVRAFSEQFF TGCAGCGTTGAAGTGCGAGCTTTTAGCGAGCAGTTCTTC
. TRBJ1-1 few TRBV7-2 CASSSLSHTEAFF TGTGCCAGCAGCTCCCTCTCGCACACTGAAGCTTTCTTT
TRBD2 TRBJ2-7 . TRBV10-3 CAISLAGGAHEQYF TGTGCCATCAGTTTAGCGGGGGGAGCCCACGAGCAGTACTTC
. TRBJ2-2 . TRBV5-1 CASSLGAGRFTGELFF TGCGCCAGCAGCTTGGGTGCAGGGAGGTTCACCGGGGAGCTGTTTTTT
. TRBJ2-7 . TRBV23-1 CASSQSMRTQGLDEQYF TGCGCCAGCAGTCAATCGATGAGGACCCAGGGCTTGGACGAGCAGTACTTC